This T cell receptor beta chain was recorded in a study of spatial heterogeneity in lung cancer. General observations from the study: Counts of expanded alpha and beta TCRs within tumors tracked the tumor nonsynonymous mutation count. Tumor T-cell coverage was an estimated 7% or so for alpha and around 14% for beta chains. Expanded TCRs classified as ubiquitous or regional were counted, and these counts tracked ubiquitous and regional nonsynonymous mutations, respectively.

Sample time point: sample taken at primary tumor resection. The germline CDR1 and CDR2 sequences are SNHLY and FYNNEI. This CDR3 has 11 amino acids. With 4 bases removed from V and 5 bases from J, the gap between germline ends came to 5 bases. By share, this clonotype counts as medium-sized. The antigen remains undetermined. Each CDR3 protein gets one entry after TCRdb re-called the 5' RACE reads with MiXCR. In the table there are about 3,000 distinct CDR3 sequences, around 6% of which are singletons. The TCR was taken from a male donor with early-stage non-small cell lung cancer. Sample: lung tumor tissue, taken at surgery. The chain has TRBV2 and TRBJ2-5; D gene uncertain. Here the CDR3 reads CASSVYETQYF. The CDR3 DNA reads TGTGCCAGCAGTGTTTACGAGACCCAGTACTTC.